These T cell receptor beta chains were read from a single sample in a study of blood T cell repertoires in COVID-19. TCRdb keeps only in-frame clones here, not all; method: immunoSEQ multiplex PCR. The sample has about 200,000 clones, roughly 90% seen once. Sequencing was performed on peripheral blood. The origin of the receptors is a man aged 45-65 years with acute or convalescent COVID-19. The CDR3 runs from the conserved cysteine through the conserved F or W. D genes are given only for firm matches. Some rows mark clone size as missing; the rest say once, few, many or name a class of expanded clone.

CASSSTGGWTEAFF	TGCGCCAGCAGCTCCACAGGGGGCTGGACTGAAGCTTTCTTT	TRBD1	14	TRBJ1-1	.	TRBV5-1
CSVELRASGGKEQYF	TGCAGCGTTGAACTACGGGCTAGCGGTGGAAAAGAGCAGTACTTC	TRBD2	15	TRBJ2-7	.	TRBV29-1
CASSPLTVRGVGRSSPLHF	TGTGCCAGCTCACCCTTAACAGTCAGGGGTGTCGGTCGTAGTTCACCCCTCCACTTT	.	19	TRBJ1-6	.	TRBV18
CASSSQGADGNTIYF	TGCGCCAGCAGCTCCCAGGGTGCGGATGGAAACACCATATATTTT	.	15	TRBJ1-3	few	TRBV5-1
CASSVGTGADGYTF	TGTGCCAGCAGCGTAGGGACAGGGGCGGATGGCTACACCTTC	TRBD1	14	TRBJ1-2	.	TRBV9
CASSQASGTAGELFF	TGCGCCAGCAGCCAAGCTAGCGGGACGGCCGGGGAGCTGTTTTTT	TRBD2	15	TRBJ2-2	.	TRBV4-1
CSVTGTSGSYEQYF	TGCAGCGTTACCGGGACTAGCGGCTCCTACGAGCAGTACTTC	TRBD2	14	TRBJ2-7	.	TRBV29-1
CASSMGQGLYSNQPQHF	TGTGCCAGTAGTATGGGACAGGGGCTTTATAGCAATCAGCCCCAGCATTTT	TRBD1	17	TRBJ1-5	.	TRBV19
CASSGGGSLFYSGNTIYF	TGTGCCAGCAGTGGAGGGGGCTCTCTGTTCTACTCTGGAAACACCATATATTTT	TRBD1	18	TRBJ1-3	.	TRBV6-1
CAISDQGNDKNIQYF	TGTGCCATCAGTGACCAGGGAAATGACAAAAACATTCAGTACTTC	.	15	TRBJ2-4	.	TRBV10-3
CASSRGVSYGYTF	TGTGCCAGCTCACGTGGTGTTTCCTACGGCTACACCTTC	.	13	TRBJ1-2	few	TRBV18
CASSLVSSLSGNTIYF	TGTGCCAGCAGCTTAGTTAGCAGCCTCTCTGGAAACACCATATATTTT	.	16	TRBJ1-3	.	TRBV7-2
CASRPYRAGANVLTF	TGTGCCAGCAGGCCTTACAGGGCCGGGGCCAACGTCCTGACTTTC	.	15	TRBJ2-6	.	TRBV6-5
CASSGISGGPKTQYF	TGTGCCAGCAGCGGAATTAGCGGGGGCCCCAAGACCCAGTACTTC	TRBD2	15	TRBJ2-5	.	TRBV5-4
CASSPGTADQPQHF	TGTGCCAGCAGCCCGGGGACAGCGGATCAGCCCCAGCATTTT	TRBD1	14	TRBJ1-5	.	TRBV3-1/TRBV3-2
CASGSGPSHYGYTF	TGTGCTAGTGGTTCAGGGCCCTCCCACTATGGCTACACCTTC	.	14	TRBJ1-2	.	TRBV12-5
CASSLDSANLYGYTF	TGTGCCAGCAGCCTCGACAGCGCAAACCTCTATGGCTACACCTTC	.	15	TRBJ1-2	.	TRBV7-8
CASSEWASDTYNEQFF	TGTGCCAGCAGTGAATGGGCTAGCGACACCTACAATGAGCAGTTCTTC	.	16	TRBJ2-1	.	TRBV6-1
CASSSLRGTGELFF	TGTGCCAGCAGCAGCTTGCGGGGCACCGGGGAGCTGTTTTTT	.	14	TRBJ2-2	.	TRBV27
CASTGQGSPLHF	TGTGCCAGCACCGGACAGGGGTCACCCCTCCACTTT	TRBD1	12	TRBJ1-6	.	TRBV28
CASSLGTGFSDTQYF	TGTGCCAGCAGCTTGGGCACAGGGTTTTCAGATACGCAGTATTTT	.	15	TRBJ2-3	.	TRBV5-4
CASSWTGGDNEQFF	TGTGCCAGCAGCTGGACAGGGGGGGACAATGAGCAGTTCTTC	TRBD1	14	TRBJ2-1	.	TRBV28
CASRPGGSGANVLTF	TGTGCCAGCAGACCCGGGGGGTCTGGGGCCAACGTCCTGACTTTC	TRBD2	15	TRBJ2-6	.	TRBV27
CASSPTENTGELFF	TGTGCCAGCTCACCAACTGAAAACACCGGGGAGCTGTTTTTT	.	14	TRBJ2-2	.	TRBV18
CASSVQGTNTGELFF	TGTGCCAGTAGTGTACAGGGTACGAACACCGGGGAGCTGTTTTTT	.	15	TRBJ2-2	.	TRBV19
CAIRIGTENTEAFF	TGTGCCATCAGGATCGGGACAGAGAACACTGAAGCTTTCTTT	TRBD1	14	TRBJ1-1	.	TRBV10-3
CASSYASDRIYGYTF	TGCGCCAGCAGCTACGCTTCCGACAGGATCTATGGCTACACCTTC	.	15	TRBJ1-2	.	TRBV5-1
CASSIGGSGYTEAFF	TGTGCCAGTAGTATTGGAGGGAGTGGGTACACTGAAGCTTTCTTT	.	15	TRBJ1-1	.	TRBV19
CASSEGWGTGSYEQYF	TGTGCCAGCAGTGAAGGTTGGGGGACTGGTTCCTACGAGCAGTACTTC	.	16	TRBJ2-7	.	TRBV2
CASSPAPGQGWETQYF	TGTGCCAGCAGCCCCGCTCCCGGACAGGGGTGGGAGACCCAGTACTTC	TRBD1	16	TRBJ2-5	.	TRBV7-6
CASSLSGGDGEKLFF	TGCGCCAGCAGCTTGAGCGGGGGTGATGGTGAAAAACTGTTTTTT	.	15	TRBJ1-4	.	TRBV5-1
CSVGTGGSTEAFF	TGCAGCGTTGGGACAGGGGGAAGCACTGAAGCTTTCTTT	TRBD1	13	TRBJ1-1	.	TRBV29-1
CASSYYRVNTEAFF	TGCGCCAGCAGTTACTACAGGGTGAACACTGAAGCTTTCTTT	.	14	TRBJ1-1	once	TRBV5-1
CAIMGTNVNEQFF	TGTGCCATCATGGGGACTAATGTAAATGAGCAGTTCTTC	TRBD2	13	TRBJ2-1	.	TRBV10-3
CASSVDGRLAHSYEQYF	TGTGCCAGCAGCGTAGACGGGCGACTAGCGCACTCCTACGAGCAGTACTTC	TRBD2	17	TRBJ2-7	.	TRBV9
CASSLLGGGGPRTDTQYF	TGTGCCAGCAGCTTATTGGGGGGGGGCGGCCCTAGGACAGATACGCAGTATTTT	.	18	TRBJ2-3	.	TRBV7-2
CASSSPFWREGQETQYF	TGTGCCAGCAGCTCGCCTTTTTGGCGGGAGGGCCAAGAGACCCAGTACTTC	TRBD2	17	TRBJ2-5	.	TRBV7-9
CASSLEGVANEQFF	TGTGCCAGCAGCTTAGAGGGAGTTGCGAATGAGCAGTTCTTC	.	14	TRBJ2-1	.	TRBV11-2
CATSDPQGAGETQYF	TGTGCCACCAGTGACCCCCAGGGGGCAGGGGAGACCCAGTACTTC	TRBD1	15	TRBJ2-5	.	TRBV24-1
CASSPKNTEAFF	TGTGCCAGCAGCCCAAAGAACACTGAAGCTTTCTTT	.	12	TRBJ1-1	.	TRBV7-9
CASSSGQGINSLGYTF	TGTGCCAGCAGCTCAGGACAGGGTATTAATTCTTTGGGCTACACCTTC	TRBD1	16	TRBJ1-2	.	TRBV7-8
CASSLDDRSSYEQYF	TGTGCCAGCAGCTTAGATGACAGGAGCTCCTACGAGCAGTACTTC	.	15	TRBJ2-7	few	TRBV7-6
CASSLEVANNEQFF	TGTGCCAGCAGCTTAGAGGTGGCCAACAATGAGCAGTTCTTC	.	14	TRBJ2-1	once	TRBV11-2
CAWTRWGREAFF	TGTGCCTGGACGAGGTGGGGGCGGGAAGCTTTCTTT	.	12	TRBJ1-1	.	TRBV30
CASRGEFSNQPQHF	TGTGCCAGCAGAGGGGAATTTAGCAATCAGCCCCAGCATTTT	.	14	TRBJ1-5	once	TRBV2
CASSEEGRVNIQYF	TGTGCCAGTTCTGAGGAGGGTCGTGTAAACATTCAGTACTTC	.	14	TRBJ2-4	.	TRBV19
CASRSGTGVGNEQFF	TGTGCCAGCAGGTCCGGGACAGGGGTAGGAAATGAGCAGTTCTTC	TRBD1	15	TRBJ2-1	.	TRBV6-5
CASSFGGSSNEQFF	TGTGCCAGCAGTTTTGGCGGGAGTAGCAATGAGCAGTTCTTC	TRBD2	14	TRBJ2-1	.	TRBV27
CASSPGGHNTGELFF	TGCGCCAGCAGTCCAGGGGGACATAACACCGGGGAGCTGTTTTTT	TRBD1	15	TRBJ2-2	.	TRBV5-1
CASSTSAGGRTDTQYF	TGTGCCAGCAGTACATCAGCGGGAGGGCGCACAGATACGCAGTATTTT	TRBD2	16	TRBJ2-3	.	TRBV27
CASSIPGNRYGELFF	TGTGCCAGTAGTATTCCCGGGAATCGTTACGGGGAGCTGTTTTTT	.	15	TRBJ2-2	.	TRBV19
CASSTSSGTTYNEQFF	TGTGCCAGCAGTACGTCTAGCGGGACGACCTACAATGAGCAGTTCTTC	TRBD2	16	TRBJ2-1	.	TRBV25-1
CASSWANSNQPQHF	TGTGCCAGCAGTTGGGCAAATAGCAATCAGCCCCAGCATTTT	.	14	TRBJ1-5	.	TRBV6-5
CASSPRPEDRRTSGNYEQYF	TGTGCCAGCAGCCCACGCCCCGAAGACAGGAGGACTAGCGGGAACTACGAGCAGTACTTC	TRBD2	20	TRBJ2-7	once	TRBV3-1/TRBV3-2
CASSPNRAGGSVEAFF	TGTGCCAGCTCACCAAATCGCGCCGGGGGGTCTGTTGAAGCTTTCTTT	.	16	TRBJ1-1	once	TRBV18
CASSVGTGWNTEAFF	TGTGCCAGCAGCGTAGGGACAGGATGGAACACTGAAGCTTTCTTT	TRBD1	15	TRBJ1-1	.	TRBV9
CASTRARGHQETQYF	TGTGCCAGCACCCGGGCGCGGGGGCACCAAGAGACCCAGTACTTC	.	15	TRBJ2-5	.	TRBV7-9